A single sample gave rise to the 12 T cell receptor beta chains below, sequenced in a study of blood T cell repertoires in COVID-19. Produced via immunoSEQ multiplex PCR; TCRdb's table is partial and in-frame only. The sample yields 150,000 or so clones, around 90% seen once. The sample was PBMCs or T cells enriched from blood (not recorded which). These receptors all stem from a woman aged 40 to 55 who had been exposed to COVID-19.

V gene TRBV9 combines with J gene TRBJ1-1; unclear D gene. Trimming stripped 0 bases from V and 0 bases from J, with 12 bases between. The CDR3 totals 16 residues. Germline V gives CDR1 SGDLS, CDR2 YYNGEE. The CDR3 reads CASSVGGSIMNTEAFF. CDR3 nucleotides: TGTGCCAGCAGCGTAGGAGGGTCGATTATGAACACTGAAGCTTTCTTT.

This rearrangement joins TRBV9 to TRBJ1-2, with D possibly matching TRBD1 (6 bases). V dropped 1 base and J dropped 6 bases, with 16 bases sitting between them. The CDR3 sequence is 15 residues long. CDR1 SGDLS and CDR2 YYNGEE come from the germline V gene. This chain's CDR3 is CASSVRGTTGNGYTF. CDR3 nucleotides: TGTGCCAGCAGCGTAAGGGGCACCACAGGGAATGGCTACACCTTC.

The J gene is TRBJ2-7, the V gene TRBV18; perhaps TRBD2 as D (5 bases). The germline gives CDR1 KGHSH, CDR2 LQKENI. This CDR3 comprises 15 residues. The germline V and J ends were trimmed by 2 bases and 0 bases, with 11 bases remaining between them. The CDR3 DNA follows: TGTGCCAGCTCACCAGAAGCGGTATCCTCCTACGAGCAGTACTTC. Protein product: CASSPEAVSSYEQYF.

V and J are TRBV12-5 and TRBJ1-5; no firm D call. This CDR3 comprises 17 residues. The germline V gene has CDR1 LGHNT and CDR2 FRNRAP. V lost 0 bases and J lost 1, with 13 bases in between. CDR3 residues: CASGLVLRRSSNQPQHF. The CDR3 DNA reads as TGTGCTAGTGGTTTGGTACTCAGGAGGAGCAGCAATCAGCCCCAGCATTTT. The entire variable domain, with the rest obtained from reference TRBV12-5 and TRBJ1-5, is as follows: DARVTQTPRHKVTEMGQEVTMRCQPILGHNTVFWYRQTMMQGLELLAYFRNRAPLDDSGMPKDRFSAEMPDATLATLKIQPSEPRDSAVYFCASGLVLRRSSNQPQHFGDGTRLSIL.

The chain couples TRBV11-3 to TRBJ2-7, with a weak D call TRBD1 (5 bases). This CDR3 is built from 14 residues. Trimming took off 1 base at V and 5 bases at J, with 12 bases between the two ends. Germline V gene lookup returns CDR1 SGHNT and CDR2 YENEEA. CDR3 in DNA: TGTGCCAGCAGCTTAGGTATGCAGGGCAACGAGCAGTACTTC. Protein sequence: CASSLGMQGNEQYF.

This chain uses TRBV6-5 with TRBJ2-2, with 11 positions matching TRBD1. The germline V gene has CDR1 MNHEY and CDR2 SVGAGI. With V trimmed by 10 bases and J by 6 bases, 7 bases remained unmatched. The CDR3 is 14 amino acids. The CDR3 DNA reads TGTGCCACCGGACAGGGGGCTGTTTCCGGGGAGCTGTTTTTT. It yields the protein CATGQGAVSGELFF.

CDR3 amino acids: CASSSTGPRTPYSNQPQHF. The CDR3 bases are TGTGCCAGCAGTTCGACCGGACCCCGGACACCATATAGCAATCAGCCCCAGCATTTT. V usage is TRBV27 and J usage is TRBJ1-5; tentatively, D is TRBD1 (5 bases). In germline, CDR1 is MNHEY, CDR2 SMNVEV (reference sequence). V was clipped by 4 bases and J by 0 bases, with 22 bases between them. This CDR3 comprises 19 residues.

The J gene is TRBJ2-7, the V gene TRBV5-6, with TRBD1 matching over 9 bases. The CDR3 length is 14 residues. Germline V lookup: CDR1 SGHDT, CDR2 YYEEEE. Trimming cost V 5 bases and J 2 bases; bases outside gene matches: 5. DNA for the CDR3: TGTGCCAGCAGTAGACAGGGGGGTACCTACGAGCAGTACTTC. Protein sequence: CASSRQGGTYEQYF. The variable domain in full, with the rest retrieved from reference TRBV5-6 and TRBJ2-7, is DAGVTQSPTHLIKTRGQQVTLRCSPKSGHDTVSWYQQALGQGPQFIFQYYEEEERQRGNFPDRFSGHQFPNYSSELNVNALLLGDSALYLCASSRQGGTYEQYFGPGTRLTVT.

This clone was recorded only once. The chain carries TRBV6-5 and TRBJ2-3, with 10 nucleotides matching TRBD1. From germline, CDR1 is MNHEY and CDR2 SVGAGI. This CDR3 is 14 amino acids long. Germline trimming cut 11 bases from V and 4 bases from J; bases unmatched to any gene: 9. CDR3 region: CACRDRGLSDTQYF. The DNA for the CDR3 is TGTGCCTGCCGGGACAGGGGTTTGTCAGATACGCAGTATTTT.

The chain combines TRBV6-2 or TRBV6-3 with TRBJ2-3; 10 nucleotides agree with TRBD2. The trim removed 2 bases at V and 2 bases at J, leaving 4 bases unmatched. Per the germline V gene, CDR1 is MNHEY and CDR2 is SVGEGT. The CDR3 loop spans 16 amino acids. The CDR3 sequence is CASSYGLADNTDTQYF. DNA of the CDR3: TGTGCCAGCAGTTACGGACTAGCGGATAACACAGATACGCAGTATTTT.

The V call is TRBV5-1, the J call TRBJ2-1; 8 bases are a match to TRBD2. Germline V lookup: CDR1 SGHRS, CDR2 YFSETQ. There are 15 residues in the CDR3. V shed 0 bases, J shed 9 bases, and the junction held 8 bases outside the gene matches. The CDR3 reads CASSLDGRAGGEQFF. In DNA form, the CDR3 reads TGCGCCAGCAGCTTGGACGGGAGGGCCGGAGGTGAGCAGTTCTTC.

The rearrangement uses TRBV7-9 and TRBJ1-4, with a tentative D call TRBD1 (5 bases). This CDR3 comprises 16 residues. V lost 1 base and J 1 base, leaving 10 bases between the germline ends. Per the germline V gene, CDR1 is SEHNR and CDR2 is FQNEAQ (reference sequence). The CDR3 DNA sequence: TGTGCCAGCAGCTTAGGCAGGGTGGGAACTAATGAAAAACTGTTTTTT. This codes for CASSLGRVGTNEKLFF.